These 20 T cell receptor beta chains came from one sample sequenced in a study of T-cell reconstitution after alpha-beta-depleted transplantation in children. Findings of the study overall: A year post-transplant, T-cell counts and diversity derived mostly from newly produced T cells.

Unique molecular identifiers were used in preparing the TCRbeta library. TCRdb re-called the PCR reads through MiXCR, storing one row per CDR3 protein. The sample includes some 300,000 distinct CDR3 sequences, around 7.1% seen only once; the top ten take around 10%. Antigen specificity for these receptors is unknown. Material: peripheral blood, obtained 360 days after TCRalphabeta/CD19-depleted stem cell transplant. These receptors all stem from a female patient aged 2-10 years who had a stem cell transplant for Fanconi anemia, so the T cells may come from the graft donor.

Many counts were recorded for this clonotype. This chain uses TRBV3-1 with TRBJ1-1; TRBD1 might be the D (5 bases). CDR3 length: 11 residues. The ends were cut back, 0 bases at V and 13 bases at J, with 9 bases in the middle. From germline, CDR1 is LGHDT and CDR2 YNNKEL (reference sequence). The CDR3 DNA reads as TGTGCCAGCAGCCAAGATTTGGGGGTTTTCTTT. Residues: CASSQDLGVFF. Variable domain in full (rest from reference TRBV3-1 and TRBJ1-1): DTAVSQTPKYLVTQMGNDKSIKCEQNLGHDTMYWYKQDSKKFLKIMFSYNNKELIINETVPNRFSPKSPDKAHLNLHINSLELGDSAVYFCASSQDLGVFFGQGTRLTVV.

The rearrangement joins TRBV6-5 to TRBJ2-7; 10 nucleotides align to TRBD1. Germline V gene sequence: CDR1 MNHEY, CDR2 SVGAGI. The junction had 4 bases not matched to a gene; V was cut back by 2 bases and J by 6 bases. CDR3 size: 14 residues. The CDR3 reads CASSYPGTGVEQYV. The CDR3, as DNA: TGTGCCAGCAGTTACCCCGGGACAGGGGTCGAGCAGTACGTC.

This clonotype has ten or more counts. The gene calls are TRBV4-2 and TRBJ2-7, with D tentatively TRBD2 (6 bases). This CDR3 has 13 residues. The ends were cut back, 1 base at V and 6 bases at J, with 10 bases in the middle. The V gene's germline CDR1 is LGHNA and CDR2 YNFKEQ. CDR3 protein: CASSQVVTSEQYV. In nucleotides, the CDR3 is TGTGCCAGCAGCCAAGTAGTGACTAGCGAGCAGTACGTC.

This clonotype was found a few times. J is TRBJ2-5 and V is TRBV6-6, with no clear D. V was cut by 2 bases and J by 5 bases, with 6 bases left in between. Germline lookup yields CDR1 MNHNY and CDR2 SVGAGI (reference sequence). The CDR3 has 12 residues. The CDR3 loop is CASSYGSETQYF. CDR3 DNA sequence: TGTGCCAGCAGTTACGGATCGGAGACCCAGTACTTC.

In this sample, this clonotype turned up a few times. The chain recombines TRBV9 with TRBJ2-1, with 8 positions matching TRBD2. CDR1 is SGDLS and CDR2 is YYNGEE in the germline V gene. The CDR3 length is 16 residues. Trimming at V came to 2 bases and at J to 0 bases, leaving 4 bases not matched to a gene. This CDR3 reads CASSVSGGSSYNEQFF. In DNA, the CDR3 is TGTGCCAGCAGCGTTTCGGGGGGGAGCTCCTACAATGAGCAGTTCTTC. The full variable domain, completed using reference TRBV9 and TRBJ2-1, is DSGVTQTPKHLITATGQRVTLRCSPRSGDLSVYWYQQSLDQGLQFLIQYYNGEERAKGNILERFSAQQFPDLHSELNLSSLELGDSALYFCASSVSGGSSYNEQFFGPGTRLTVL.

Many counts were recorded for this clonotype. The chain links TRBV30 to TRBJ1-1; D gene uncertain. This CDR3 is 12 amino acids long. The germline V gene has CDR1 GTSNPN and CDR2 SVGIG (reference sequence). Trimming removed 2 bases at V and 0 bases at J, with 4 bases between. CDR3: CAWSRMNTEAFF. In DNA, the CDR3 is TGTGCCTGGAGTCGGATGAACACTGAAGCTTTCTTT. Variable domain in full (rest from reference TRBV30 and TRBJ1-1): SQTIHQWPATLVQPVGSPLSLECTVEGTSNPNLYWYRQAAGRGLQLLFYSVGIGQISSEVPQNLSASRPQDRQFILSSKKLLLSDSGFYLCAWSRMNTEAFFGQGTRLTVV.

The chain couples TRBV7-8 to TRBJ2-5; the match to TRBD2 covers 7 bases. J lost 5 bases, V lost 4 bases, and 7 bases had no gene match. The V gene's germline CDR1 is SGHVS and CDR2 FQNEAQ. The CDR3 length is 14 residues. CDR3 DNA sequence: TGTGCCAGCAGCTCCAGTCTAGCGGACGAGACCCAGTACTTC. Translating it yields CASSSSLADETQYF.

This clonotype was picked up a small number of times. The chain links TRBV7-8 to TRBJ1-6; D not certain. Germline V gene sequence: CDR1 SGHVS, CDR2 FQNEAQ. The CDR3 has 18 amino acids. Trimming took off 1 base at V and 0 bases at J, with 13 bases between the two ends. CDR3 sequence: CASSLEGRQSSYNSPLHF. The CDR3, as DNA: TGTGCCAGCAGCTTAGAAGGACGGCAAAGCTCCTATAATTCACCCCTCCACTTT.

The rearrangement links TRBV7-8 to TRBJ1-5, with TRBD1 as a possible D gene (6 bases). CDR3 length equals 15 residues. In germline, CDR1 is SGHVS, CDR2 FQNEAQ. The germline V and J ends were trimmed by 1 base and 6 bases, with 13 bases remaining between them. The CDR3 protein is CASSLDQGWVQPQHF. CDR3 bases: TGTGCCAGCAGCTTAGATCAGGGGTGGGTTCAGCCCCAGCATTTT.

This clonotype was seen ten or more times. This chain joins TRBV28 and TRBJ2-1; D uncertain. The ends were cut back, 5 bases at V and 6 bases at J, with 29 bases in the middle. CDR3 length equals 19 residues. Germline V gene sequence: CDR1 MDHEN, CDR2 SYDVKM. The DNA for the CDR3 is TGTGCCAGCAGTAAATTATACCTAACAGAGCACGGTACCTCCAATGAGCAGTTCTTC. Translating it yields CASSKLYLTEHGTSNEQFF. The entire variable domain, with the rest obtained from reference TRBV28 and TRBJ2-1, is as follows: DVKVTQSSRYLVKRTGEKVFLECVQDMDHENMFWYRQDPGLGLRLIYFSYDVKMKEKGDIPEGYSVSREKKERFSLILESASTNQTSMYLCASSKLYLTEHGTSNEQFFGPGTRLTVL.

This clonotype was counted at least ten times. The genes are TRBV27 and TRBJ2-7, with D possibly TRBD1 on 6 matching bases. CDR1 MNHEY and CDR2 SMNVEV come from the germline V gene (reference sequence). The CDR3 loop spans 13 amino acids. Trimming took off 2 bases at V and 3 bases at J, with 8 bases between the two ends. As DNA, the CDR3 is TGTGCCAGCAGTTTAGGACAGTACTACGAGCAGTACTTC. This codes for CASSLGQYYEQYF.

This clonotype appeared many times. V and J are TRBV3-1 and TRBJ1-5; D unclear. V lost 0 bases to trimming and J lost 6 bases, with 9 bases between them. CDR1 is LGHDT and CDR2 is YNNKEL in the germline V gene (reference sequence). The CDR3 loop spans 14 amino acids. The CDR3 DNA reads TGTGCCAGCAGCCAAGATACAGTACTTCAGCCCCAGCATTTT. Translation: CASSQDTVLQPQHF.

The V gene is TRBV29-1, the J gene TRBJ2-5; 12 nucleotides align to TRBD1. This CDR3 comprises 16 residues. Germline-derived CDR1 and CDR2 are SQVTM and ANQGSEA. Unmatched junction bases numbered 8, after V lost 3 bases and J lost 3 bases. CDR3 in amino acids: CSVDVAGQGAEETQYF. CDR3 DNA sequence: TGCAGCGTTGATGTGGCGGGACAGGGGGCAGAAGAGACCCAGTACTTC.

This clonotype was detected only a few times. V and J are TRBV7-9 and TRBJ2-1; D is possibly TRBD2 (6 bases). V dropped 3 bases and J dropped 0 bases, with 9 bases sitting between them. This CDR3 has 15 amino acids. CDR1 and CDR2 from the germline V gene are SEHNR and FQNEAQ (reference sequence). DNA for the CDR3: TGTGCCAGCAGCTTTCTTAGCGGCTCCTACAATGAGCAGTTCTTC. Protein product: CASSFLSGSYNEQFF.

This clonotype showed up many times. The chain joins TRBV7-8 to TRBJ1-1; 7 bases fit TRBD1. This CDR3 is built from 12 residues. The junction had 3 bases not matched to a gene; V was cut back by 5 bases and J by 6 bases. Looked up from germline, CDR1 is SGHVS and CDR2 is FQNEAQ. In DNA form, the CDR3 reads TGTGCCAGCAGCGCGGGGACAGCTGAAGCTTTCTTT. It translates to CASSAGTAEAFF.

This clonotype was counted ten times or more. The gene calls are TRBV4-2 and TRBJ2-1; a possible D gene is TRBD1 (5 bases). There are 16 residues in the CDR3. V lost 4 bases, J lost 6 bases, and 19 bases lay in between. Germline V gene sequence: CDR1 LGHNA, CDR2 YNFKEQ. CDR3 protein: CASSPFGALVGNEQFF. The CDR3 DNA sequence: TGTGCCAGCAGCCCGTTTGGGGCTCTAGTGGGCAATGAGCAGTTCTTC.

This clonotype was observed at least ten times. This sequence joins TRBV7-2 and TRBJ1-1, with 7 bases fitting TRBD1. Germline loops: CDR1 SGHTA, CDR2 FQGNSA. This CDR3 is 20 amino acids long. With V trimmed by 5 bases and J by 3 bases, 24 bases remained unmatched. CDR3 coding DNA: TGTGCCAGCAGCAAAAACAAAGTTGGGTGGAGGACAGGCGTTGACACTGAAGCTTTCTTT. The encoded protein is CASSKNKVGWRTGVDTEAFF.

This clonotype was detected ten times or more. This sequence joins TRBV10-3 and TRBJ2-2, with D perhaps TRBD2 (5 bases). The CDR3 is 13 residues long. V was pared by 4 bases and J by 10 bases, with 13 bases between. Germline V gene sequence: CDR1 ENHRY, CDR2 SYGVKD. As DNA, the CDR3 is TGTGCCATCAGTGGATCCGGGATCATGGAGCTGTTTTTT. Translation: CAISGSGIMELFF.

Ten or more counts support this clonotype. The chain couples TRBV9 to TRBJ1-5; D is unresolved. V was pared by 0 bases and J by 0 bases, with 7 bases between. The CDR3 length is 15 residues. The germline CDR1 and CDR2 sequences are SGDLS and YYNGEE. The CDR3 spells CASSVEPHSNQPQHF. The CDR3 coding sequence is TGTGCCAGCAGCGTAGAACCGCATAGCAATCAGCCCCAGCATTTT.

In its sample, this clonotype was seen a few times. For the CDR3, the DNA is TGCGCCAGCAGCCAATATACAGGGCAACACAACTCTGGAAACACCATATATTTT. Translation gives CASSQYTGQHNSGNTIYF. The chain couples TRBV4-1 to TRBJ1-3; D may be TRBD1 (6 bases). This CDR3 has 18 amino acids. Trimming took 2 bases from V and 0 from J, leaving 17 bases between them. Germline V gene sequence: CDR1 MGHRA, CDR2 YSYEKL.